A single sample gave rise to the 19 T cell receptor beta chains below, sequenced in a study of blood T cell repertoires in COVID-19. The table came from immunoSEQ multiplex PCR; TCRdb's copy has only in-frame clones and leaves some out. The table has approximately 110,000 clones, less than 80% seen once; the top ten hold 20%. The sample was peripheral blood. The receptors shown here come from a man in his sixties or seventies with active or convalescent COVID-19.

The rearrangement uses TRBV5-4 and TRBJ2-7, with 8 bases lining up with TRBD1. The CDR3 contains 13 residues. The germline gives CDR1 SGHNT, CDR2 YYREEE (reference sequence). Trimming removed 0 bases from V and 9 bases from J; junction bases left unmatched: 5. The CDR3 DNA reads TGTGCCAGCAGCTTGGCAGGGGGCGACGGGCAGTACTTC. The encoded protein is CASSLAGGDGQYF.

This clone was detected once. The genes are TRBV6-2 or TRBV6-3 and TRBJ2-1, with 13 positions matching TRBD2. V gave up 6 bases and J gave up 7 bases; unmatched junction bases: 9. The CDR3 spans 16 residues. Germline loops: CDR1 MNHEY, CDR2 SVGEGT. In DNA, the CDR3 is TGTGCCAGCAGCCTAACTAGCGGGAGGGCTCGGAATGAGCAGTTCTTC. This translates into CASSLTSGRARNEQFF.

V gene TRBV6-5 combines with J gene TRBJ2-2, with a tentative D call TRBD1 (6 bases). Germline CDR1 reads MNHEY; CDR2 reads SVGAGI. V was pared by 0 bases and J by 8 bases, with 13 bases between. The CDR3 has 15 residues. Here the CDR3 DNA reads TGTGCCAGCAGTTACTCGAACAGGGTCCAAGGGGAGCTGTTTTTT. Translated: CASSYSNRVQGELFF.

This clone has only a few counts. The V call is TRBV5-6, the J call TRBJ1-4; 9 bases are shared with TRBD1. The CDR3 loop spans 15 amino acids. Trimming removed 4 bases from V and 5 bases from J; junction bases left unmatched: 6. Germline CDR1 is SGHDT and CDR2 is YYEEEE. CDR3 protein: CASSLYGQGNEKLFF. The CDR3 DNA reads as TGTGCCAGCAGCCTGTACGGACAGGGGAATGAAAAACTGTTTTTT.

The rearrangement uses TRBV7-8 and TRBJ1-2; the match to TRBD1 covers 8 bases. J lost 8 bases, V lost 1 base, and 6 bases had no gene match. Germline loops: CDR1 SGHVS, CDR2 FQNEAQ. The CDR3 covers 14 residues. CDR3 loop: CASSLVAGGWGYTF. The CDR3 DNA is TGTGCCAGCAGCTTAGTTGCAGGGGGCTGGGGCTACACCTTC.

This chain uses TRBV30 with TRBJ1-4; D possibly corresponds to TRBD1 (6 bases). The CDR3 contains 15 residues. The V gene's germline CDR1 is GTSNPN and CDR2 SVGIG (reference sequence). Trimming shortened V by 3 bases and J by 7 bases, and 18 bases separated the two germline ends. The CDR3 coding sequence is TGTGCCTGGAGATCTTCGGGACAACCGGGTGAAAAACTGTTTTTT. Its translation is CAWRSSGQPGEKLFF. The full variable domain, in which reference TRBV30 and TRBJ1-4 provide the parts outside the CDR3, is SQTIHQWPATLVQPVGSPLSLECTVEGTSNPNLYWYRQAAGRGLQLLFYSVGIGQISSEVPQNLSASRPQDRQFILSSKKLLLSDSGFYLCAWRSSGQPGEKLFFGSGTQLSVL.

V and J are TRBV7-9 and TRBJ2-2, with 7 bases fitting TRBD1. This CDR3 contains 14 residues. Germline V lookup: CDR1 SEHNR, CDR2 FQNEAQ (reference sequence). Trimming took 5 bases from V and 7 from J; bases not matched to a gene: 7. CDR3 coding DNA: TGTGCCAGCAGCCCAACAGGGGTGGACGGGGAGCTGTTTTTT. Protein product: CASSPTGVDGELFF.

The V gene is TRBV5-1, the J gene TRBJ1-1, with 9 bases lining up with TRBD1. Germline V gene data show CDR1 as SGHRS and CDR2 as YFSETQ. The CDR3 extends over 14 amino acids. J lost 3 bases, V lost 4 bases, and 4 bases had no gene match. CDR3 in DNA: TGCGCCAGCAGCCAACAGGGGGCGTACACTGAAGCTTTCTTT. Encoded protein: CASSQQGAYTEAFF.

V is TRBV3-1 (or the pseudogene TRBV3-2) and J is TRBJ1-2, with a possible D match to TRBD1 (6 bases). The CDR3 consists of 15 residues. V lost 0 bases and J 3 bases, leaving 11 bases between the germline ends. Per germline, CDR1 LGHDT and CDR2 YNNKEL (reference sequence). This CDR3 is CASSQEGGQYYGYTF. The CDR3 DNA is TGTGCCAGCAGCCAAGAAGGAGGACAGTACTATGGCTACACCTTC.

A few counts support this clone. The CDR3 bases are TGTGCCAGCAGACTAGACCCGAACACTGAAGCTTTCTTT. Protein: CASRLDPNTEAFF. V and J are TRBV6-5 and TRBJ1-1, with unresolved D. Between the trimmed V and J ends, which lost 6 bases and 1 base, there was a span of 9 bases. This CDR3 is 13 amino acids long. Germline CDR1 reads MNHEY; CDR2 reads SVGAGI.

J is TRBJ1-1 and V is TRBV6-4; 7 positions match TRBD1. CDR1 and CDR2 (germline): MRHNA, SNTAGT. Trimming removed 0 bases from V and 4 bases from J; junction bases left unmatched: 5. This CDR3 region has 15 residues. CDR3 in amino acids: CASSDSSGGSTEAFF. In DNA, the CDR3 is TGTGCCAGCAGTGACTCATCAGGGGGTAGCACTGAAGCTTTCTTT.

The V and J genes are TRBV20-1 and TRBJ2-3; possible D gene TRBD1, 6 bases. The CDR3 sequence is 16 residues long. Germline lookup yields CDR1 DFQATT and CDR2 SNEGSKA (reference sequence). V gave up 6 bases and J gave up 2 bases, with 21 bases separating them. As DNA, the CDR3 is TGCAGTGCCAGTTCGCCCTCGGGACAAGACACAGATACGCAGTATTTT. Amino acids: CSASSPSGQDTDTQYF.

In its sample, this clone was seen a few times. This chain joins TRBV4-1 and TRBJ2-7; TRBD2 matches at 9 bases. Germline V CDR1 and CDR2: MGHRA, YSYEKL. The CDR3 covers 13 residues. The junction had 1 base not matched to a gene; V was cut back by 4 bases and J by 3 bases. The CDR3: CASSPTSGYEQYF. CDR3 bases: TGCGCCAGCAGCCCGACTAGCGGCTACGAGCAGTACTTC.

V usage is TRBV7-3 and J usage is TRBJ2-7; no reliable D call. CDR1 and CDR2 (germline): SGHTA, FQGTGA. The CDR3 totals 11 residues. Trimming took off 5 bases at V and 2 bases at J, with 4 bases between the two ends. CDR3 loop: CASSPTYEQYF. Written as DNA, the CDR3 is TGTGCCAGCAGCCCAACCTACGAGCAGTACTTC. Looking up the rest from reference TRBV7-3 and TRBJ2-7 gives the full variable domain: GAGVSQTPSNKVTEKGKYVELRCDPISGHTALYWYRQSLGQGPEFLIYFQGTGAADDSGLPNDRFFAVRPEGSVSTLKIQRTERGDSAVYLCASSPTYEQYFGPGTRLTVT.

This clone was detected only once. This rearrangement joins TRBV6-5 to TRBJ1-1; D is uncertain. This CDR3 is built from 15 residues. CDR1 is MNHEY, CDR2 SVGAGI, per germline. The V gene lost 5 bases and the J gene lost 8 bases, with 21 bases spanning the gap. The CDR3: CASSHRRKILAEAFF. The CDR3, as DNA: TGTGCCAGCAGTCACCGCCGAAAGATTCTCGCGGAAGCTTTCTTT.

This chain uses TRBV14 with TRBJ2-1; D possibly corresponds to TRBD2 (5 bases). The length of the CDR3 is 15 residues. V was cut by 0 bases and J by 10 bases, with 16 bases left in between. CDR1 SGHDN and CDR2 FVKESK come from the germline V gene. The CDR3 DNA sequence: TGTGCCAGCAGCCAAGATCAACTAGGAAAGAACGAGCAGTTCTTC. This sequence encodes CASSQDQLGKNEQFF.

This clone was recorded only once. The chain couples TRBV5-1 to TRBJ1-2; a weak D match, TRBD1 (6 bases). Trimming removed 0 bases at V and 1 base at J, with 16 bases between. Germline V gene lookup returns CDR1 SGHRS and CDR2 YFSETQ. This CDR3 is built from 17 residues. The CDR3 DNA sequence: TGCGCCAGCAGCTTGGCCGTTGCAGACAGGTTTAACTATGGCTACACCTTC. Encoded protein: CASSLAVADRFNYGYTF.

The J gene is TRBJ2-5, the V gene TRBV6-5; D may be TRBD1 (5 bases). Germline CDR1 and CDR2: MNHEY and SVGAGI. Trimming removed 7 bases from V and 3 bases from J, with 12 bases in between. This CDR3 comprises 13 residues. The CDR3 reads CASNRIREETQYF. The CDR3 DNA is TGTGCCAGCAACAGGATCCGTGAAGAGACCCAGTACTTC.

This clone was seen only once. This chain uses TRBV5-1 with TRBJ2-7, with 7 nucleotides matching TRBD1. The V gene's germline CDR1 is SGHRS and CDR2 YFSETQ. The V segment lost 0 bases and the J segment 0 bases; nucleotides outside the gene matches: 0. This CDR3 spans 14 amino acids. CDR3 nucleotide sequence: TGCGCCAGCAGCTTGGGGGACAGCTCCTACGAGCAGTACTTC. Translation: CASSLGDSSYEQYF.